The text below deals with one T cell receptor beta chain. As yet, its antigen is unknown. The source of the sample is a study of CXCR3-negative and CXCR3-positive naive CD8 T cells. General study findings and limits: Both naive subsets had comparably high diversity; memory CD8+ cells much lower. The TRB CDR3s that CXCR3-positive naive cells carried were more hydrophobic than those of CXCR3-negative naive cells.

Via 5' RACE with UMI labels, TRB cDNA libraries were prepared. From its re-call of the 5' RACE reads, TCRdb lists each CDR3 protein once, without DNA. There are 55,000 to 70,000 distinct CDR3 sequences in the sample, with 0.71% held by the top ten. Naive CD8+ T cells displayed a CD45RO-CCR7+CD27+CD95- phenotype. Sequencing was done on a sample of naive CXCR3+ CD8+ T cells from blood. This sample's subset: CD45RO-CCR7+CD27+CD95- naive CD8+ T cells expressing CXCR3 (TNR3+). This receptor was identified in a human donor in good health. Some clones in this sample may be carry-over from other donors' samples.

CDR3 protein: CASSASGGAEETQYF. The gene calls are TRBV11-2 and TRBJ2-5; absent DNA, TCRdb's TRBD2 call cannot be checked. Germline CDR1 is SGHAT and CDR2 is FQNNGV. The CDR3 loop spans 15 amino acids.